These T cell receptor beta chains were read from a single sample in a study of OX40 agonist ivuxolimab in advanced cancers. Here immunoSEQ multiplex PCR was the method, and the copy in TCRdb shows in-frame clones only, minus some. The sample has 20,000 to 30,000 clones; roughly 88% are singletons. Source: CD4+ or CD8+ T cells sorted from blood, taken in a trial of the OX40 agonist ivuxolimab. Receptors originate from an adult with an advanced solid tumor such as melanoma, head and neck, liver or kidney cancer. Each CDR3 is given with its conserved first and last residue. The order of the fields is D gene, clone size, V gene, J gene, CDR3 DNA, CDR3 protein. D genes are given only for firm matches. Rows may omit the clone size; those that give it use once, few, many or a size class.

TRBD1	.	TRBV5-1	TRBJ2-1	TGCGCCAGCAGCACGGGACAGGGGCACAATGAGCAGTTCTTC	CASSTGQGHNEQFF
.	.	TRBV6-5	TRBJ1-1	TGTGCCAGCAGGACACAGGGACAACACACTGAAGCTTTCTTT	CASRTQGQHTEAFF
.	.	TRBV29-1	TRBJ2-3	TGCAGCGCCGGAGCGTTTTCAGATACGCAGTATTTT	CSAGAFSDTQYF
TRBD1	.	TRBV9	TRBJ2-5	TGTGCCAGCAGCGTAGATATCTGGGACAGAGAGACCCAGTACTTC	CASSVDIWDRETQYF
TRBD2	.	TRBV7-6	TRBJ2-7	TGTGCCAGCAGCTTATGGCCGGGGGCGTCGGTAGCGGGAGGCCACGGTGGGGAGCAGTACTTC	CASSLWPGASVAGGHGGEQYF
.	.	TRBV5-1	TRBJ2-5	TGCGCCAGCAGGGCGCAAGAGACCCAGTACTTC	CASRAQETQYF
.	.	TRBV11-3	TRBJ1-1	TGTGCCAGCAGCTTAGAGAACACTGAAGCTTTCTTT	CASSLENTEAFF
.	.	TRBV10-2	TRBJ1-3	TGCGCCAGCAGTGCCTCTACAGGGAAAGGAAACACCATATATTTT	CASSASTGKGNTIYF
.	few	TRBV4-3	TRBJ2-5	TGCGCCAGCAGCCAAGATCGGGGGCGGGAGACCCAGTACTTC	CASSQDRGRETQYF
.	.	TRBV5-4	TRBJ2-2	TGTGCCAGCAGCTTGGGACAGACCACCGGGGAGCTGTTTTTT	CASSLGQTTGELFF
.	.	TRBV6-5	TRBJ2-7	TGTGCCAGCAGCCACCCGGGGACGGGACCCTACGAGCAGTACTTC	CASSHPGTGPYEQYF
TRBD2	.	TRBV4-1	TRBJ2-3	TGCGCCAGCAGCCCCGGGACTAGTGGGAGGAGGACGCAGTATTTT	CASSPGTSGRRTQYF
.	.	TRBV6-5	TRBJ1-3	TGTGCCAGCAGTTACCGTCCCTATAATAGTGGAAACACCATATATTTT	CASSYRPYNSGNTIYF
TRBD2	.	TRBV12-5	TRBJ2-3	TGTGCTAGTGGTATAGCGGGTATAGACGGAGATACGCAGTATTTT	CASGIAGIDGDTQYF
.	.	TRBV30	TRBJ1-1	TGTGCCCGTGAGGACGGGGGAACTGAAGCTTTCTTT	CAREDGGTEAFF
.	.	TRBV9	TRBJ2-3	TGTGCCAGCAGCGTAGGAATCCCCCGCACAGATACGCAGTATTTT	CASSVGIPRTDTQYF
.	few	TRBV18	TRBJ1-5	TGTGCCAGCTCACCACCCGGTAGGGGAGGAAGGCAGCCCCAGCATTTT	CASSPPGRGGRQPQHF
TRBD2	.	TRBV7-3	TRBJ2-5	TGTGCCAGCAGCTTAAATCCCAGACTAGCGGGAGGCGAGGAGACCCAGTACTTC	CASSLNPRLAGGEETQYF
TRBD2	.	TRBV28	TRBJ2-4	TGTGCCAGCGGGTTAGCGGGAGTGGGCAAAAACATTCAGTACTTC	CASGLAGVGKNIQYF
.	.	TRBV18	TRBJ2-5	TGTGCCAGCTCACCGGAAGAGACCCAGTACTTC	CASSPEETQYF
.	.	TRBV5-1	TRBJ1-1	TGCGCCAGCAGCTTGGGTTTTACGAACACTGAAGCTTTCTTT	CASSLGFTNTEAFF
.	.	TRBV6-5	TRBJ2-1	TGTGCCAGCAGCCCGAGTAGGGCCCGTGAGCAGTTCTTC	CASSPSRAREQFF
TRBD1	.	TRBV5-1	TRBJ1-3	TGCGCCAGCAGCCCTGACAGGGGGTCTGGAAACACCATATATTTT	CASSPDRGSGNTIYF
.	.	TRBV9	TRBJ1-1	TGTGCCAGCAGCGTCTTGCCAGAGAACACTGAAGCTTTCTTT	CASSVLPENTEAFF
.	.	TRBV14	TRBJ2-7	TGTGTCAGCAGCCAAGATCTGAGTGGCGAGCAGTACTTC	CVSSQDLSGEQYF
TRBD1	.	TRBV7-3	TRBJ2-1	TGTGCCAGCAGGTTTACAGGGGGCAATGAGCAGTTCTTC	CASRFTGGNEQFF
TRBD1	few	TRBV28	TRBJ1-5	TGTGCCAGCAGTCTGACAGGGGGCTACCAGCCCCAGCATTTT	CASSLTGGYQPQHF
TRBD1	.	TRBV5-4	TRBJ2-5	TGTGCCAGCAGCACCTACAGACAGGGGCTGGAGACCCAGTACTTC	CASSTYRQGLETQYF
.	.	TRBV5-1	TRBJ2-3	TGCGCCAGCAGCCAGGGTCAGGGGCCAGATACGCAGTATTTT	CASSQGQGPDTQYF
.	.	TRBV11-1	TRBJ1-3	TGTGCCAGCAGCTTCCCGGGCAGCTCTGGAAACACCATATATTTT	CASSFPGSSGNTIYF
.	.	TRBV5-5	TRBJ1-4	TGTGCCAGCAGCTCTTTAAAGGACGGAGCAACTAATGAAAAACTGTTTTTT	CASSSLKDGATNEKLFF
TRBD2	.	TRBV7-9	TRBJ2-5	TGTGCCAGCAGCTCAACGGGGGGTGAGACCCAGTACTTC	CASSSTGGETQYF
.	.	TRBV29-1	TRBJ2-3	TGCAGCGCCCGACCTGGGGGCACAGATACGCAGTATTTT	CSARPGGTDTQYF
TRBD2	.	TRBV5-8	TRBJ2-7	TGTGCCAGCAGCTTGCGCGGGAGGGACTCCTACGAGCAGTACTTC	CASSLRGRDSYEQYF
.	.	TRBV7-3	TRBJ2-5	TGTGCCAGCAGCCCCGGACAGCTTGGGACCCAGTACTTC	CASSPGQLGTQYF
.	few	TRBV28	TRBJ1-5	TGTGCCAGCAGTCCCCTCAGGACTAATCAGCCCCAGCATTTT	CASSPLRTNQPQHF